This is a list of T cell receptor beta chains from one sample in a study of Ad26.COV2.S vaccination and SARS-CoV-2 variants. Produced via immunoSEQ multiplex PCR; TCRdb's table is partial and in-frame only. The table shows around 300,000 clones, with around 90% occurring only once. The starting material was peripheral blood, obtained in a trial of Ad26.COV2.S vaccine versus placebo. These receptors all stem from a person between 18 and 65 years old who received the Ad26.COV2.S COVID-19 vaccine or a placebo. Each CDR3 is given with its conserved first and last residue.

>TRBV7-2
CASSLRGANEQFF
>TRBV7-9
CASSFSSYNEQFF
>TRBV6-2/TRBV6-3
CASSSRNRGTNQPQHF
>TRBV7-9
CASSVLERGPYEQYF
>TRBV3-1/TRBV3-2
CASNRGGTEAFF
>TRBV15
CATSSNMVGGNQPQHF
>TRBV18
CASSPQTGRNRNVLTF
>TRBV6-5
CASSFDRGQSPLHF
>TRBV15
CATSRDAGIIASTDTQYF
>TRBV19
CASSAAGGTEAFF
>TRBV11-2
CASSLGKREGPQHF
>TRBV7-9
CASSLGDLKGGGANYGYTF
>TRBV12-5
CASGLTSLDRGRAGELFF
>TRBV6-5
CASSSGGAGEQFF
>TRBV4-3
CASSQDLRLAGRGTQYF
>TRBV19
CASSVIGNEQFF
>TRBV19
CASSPGTAMNTEAFF
>TRBV27
CASSLSGRNYGYTF
>TRBV7-2
CASSLVETYTGELFF
>TRBV6-4
CASTATGGEGDTQYF
>TRBV5-1
CASSYRDRDTGELFF
>TRBV6-5
CASSYSMSGGTDTQYF
>TRBV2
CASSHPGERNTEAFF
>TRBV7-2
CASSSLSNTGELFF
>TRBV19
CASSSTGGNYGYTF